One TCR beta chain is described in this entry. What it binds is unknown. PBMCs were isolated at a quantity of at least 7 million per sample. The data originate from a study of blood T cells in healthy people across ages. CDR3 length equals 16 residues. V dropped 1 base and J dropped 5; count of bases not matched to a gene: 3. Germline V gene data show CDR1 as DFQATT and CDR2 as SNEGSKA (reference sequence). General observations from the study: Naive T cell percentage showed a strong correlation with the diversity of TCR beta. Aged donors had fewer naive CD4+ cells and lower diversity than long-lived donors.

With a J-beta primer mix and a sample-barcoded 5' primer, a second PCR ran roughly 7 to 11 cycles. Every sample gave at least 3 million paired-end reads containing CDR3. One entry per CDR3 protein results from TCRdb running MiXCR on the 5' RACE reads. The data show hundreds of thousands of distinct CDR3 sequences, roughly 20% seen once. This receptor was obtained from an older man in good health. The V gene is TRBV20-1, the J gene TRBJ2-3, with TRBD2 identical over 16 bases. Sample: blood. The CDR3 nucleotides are TGCAGTGCTAGAGCCGGGACTAGCGGGAGGGAAGATACGCAGTATTTT. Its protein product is CSARAGTSGREDTQYF.